This TCR beta chain was recovered during a study of CD8+ T cells in alopecia areata. At the level of the study: Tofacitinib administration to treated patients was oral, at 5 to 10 mg twice daily. Notes on the study in general: Scalp sequencing captures resident alphabeta T cells of normal skin too. Whereas mice showed it more clearly, TCR sharing across patients was murkier, possibly because of HLA.

This CDR3 has 14 residues. The V and J ends lost 2 bases and 0 bases respectively, with 7 bases between them. Germline lookup yields CDR1 MNHNY and CDR2 SVGAGI (reference sequence). Once RNA had been extracted, it was reverse transcribed into cDNA to act as the sequencing template. Assay used: immunoSEQ multiplex PCR; TCRdb lists only in-frame clones, some missing. The sample consists of some 130,000 clones, about 50% of them appearing once. Points on this clone: Its antigen remains unknown.

The sequencing used CD8+ T cells sorted from blood, collected at week 0. The receptor comes from a human donor with alopecia areata. The chain recombines TRBV6-6 with TRBJ2-5; D is unclear. The CDR3 sequence is CASSYVAYQETQYF. The DNA of the CDR3 is TGTGCCAGCAGTTACGTGGCCTACCAAGAGACCCAGTACTTC.